These 10 T cell receptor beta chains came from one sample sequenced in a study of early T cells in non-severe SARS-CoV-2 infection. TCRdb re-derived calls from the 5' RACE reads in MiXCR, one entry per CDR3 protein. The data contain 70,000 or so distinct CDR3 sequences, over 9.5% of them singletons. The sample was whole blood, taken at baseline. All receptors derive from an adult who was a healthcare worker with PCR-confirmed SARS-CoV-2 infection or an uninfected control (not recorded which).

This clonotype was detected only a few times. The chain joins TRBV7-9 to TRBJ2-2; TRBD1 matches 7 bases. V trimming: 4 bases; J trimming: 5 bases; junction bases outside the gene matches: 4. Germline V gives CDR1 SEHNR, CDR2 FQNEAQ (reference sequence). The CDR3 contains 14 residues. CDR3 bases: TGTGCCAGCAGCTGGGACAGAACAACCGGGGAGCTGTTTTTT. Its protein is CASSWDRTTGELFF.

In this sample, this clonotype turned up a few times. This chain connects TRBV5-1 to TRBJ2-5; TRBD2 matches at 13 bases. The CDR3 covers 15 residues. The trim removed 4 bases at V and 1 base at J, leaving 1 base unmatched. Looked up from germline, CDR1 is SGHRS and CDR2 is YFSETQ. The CDR3 DNA is TGCGCCAGCAGCCGGACTAGCGGGGGCCAAGAGACCCAGTACTTC. This translates into CASSRTSGGQETQYF. The whole variable domain, remainder taken from reference TRBV5-1 and TRBJ2-5, is KAGVTQTPRYLIKTRGQQVTLSCSPISGHRSVSWYQQTPGQGLQFLFEYFSETQRNKGNFPGRFSGRQFSNSRSEMNVSTLELGDSALYLCASSRTSGGQETQYFGPGTRLLVL.

The V and J genes are TRBV15 and TRBJ1-4; possibly TRBD1 for D (5 bases). The CDR3 consists of 19 residues. Germline V CDR1 and CDR2: LNHNV, YYDKDF (reference sequence). Trimming removed 0 bases from V and 7 bases from J, with 24 bases in between. CDR3 nucleotide sequence: TGTGCCACCAGCAGAGATCGTTGGCAGGGTGCCCCGAGGGGTGAAAAACTGTTTTTT. This translates into CATSRDRWQGAPRGEKLFF.

This clonotype was observed many times. The rearrangement links TRBV5-1 to TRBJ1-3; D call uncertain. Germline V gives CDR1 SGHRS, CDR2 YFSETQ. The CDR3 has 16 residues. Between the trimmed V and J ends, which lost 2 bases and 0 bases, there was a span of 12 bases. CDR3 DNA sequence: TGCGCCAGCAGCTTTAACTCTCCCTCCTCTGGAAACACCATATATTTT. Translation gives CASSFNSPSSGNTIYF.

This clonotype has only a few counts. The CDR3 spells CASSSSGDTTGPLHF. CDR3 sequence (DNA): TGCGCCAGCAGCTCGTCGGGGGACACGACAGGGCCCCTCCACTTT. The rearrangement joins TRBV5-1 to TRBJ1-6, with 7 bases aligning to TRBD1. The V gene end was trimmed by 3 bases and the J gene end by 13 bases; junction bases not matched to a gene: 13. Germline-derived CDR1 and CDR2 are SGHRS and YFSETQ. The CDR3 is 15 amino acids.

The chain recombines TRBV7-6 with TRBJ2-7; TRBD2 aligns across 8 bases. Germline CDR1 SGHVS, CDR2 FNYEAQ. CDR3 length: 15 amino acids. V shed 6 bases, J shed 0 bases, and the junction held 7 bases outside the gene matches. In DNA, the CDR3 is TGTGCCAGCAGAAAAACTAGCGGTAGCTCCTACGAGCAGTACTTC. Translation: CASRKTSGSSYEQYF.

J is TRBJ2-3 and V is TRBV27; D gene unclear. This CDR3 contains 13 residues. Germline lookup yields CDR1 MNHEY and CDR2 SMNVEV (reference sequence). V lost 5 bases and J lost 4, with 10 bases in between. CDR3 nucleotide sequence: TGTGCCAGCAGTCCCCTCCGGGCAGATACGCAGTATTTT. As protein: CASSPLRADTQYF.

The CDR3 sequence: CASSQEGLLAGGAREQYF. For the CDR3, the DNA is TGTGCCAGCAGCCAAGAAGGACTACTAGCGGGGGGAGCTAGGGAGCAGTACTTC. The chain carries TRBV9 and TRBJ2-7, with 12 bases lining up with TRBD2. The CDR3 extends over 18 amino acids. The ends lost 4 bases at V and 7 bases at J; junction bases unmatched: 18. Per germline, CDR1 SGDLS and CDR2 YYNGEE. Full variable domain (rest looked up from reference TRBV9 and TRBJ2-7): DSGVTQTPKHLITATGQRVTLRCSPRSGDLSVYWYQQSLDQGLQFLIQYYNGEERAKGNILERFSAQQFPDLHSELNLSSLELGDSALYFCASSQEGLLAGGAREQYFGPGTRLTVT.

V usage is TRBV7-9 and J usage is TRBJ2-7; tentatively, D is TRBD2 (5 bases). From germline, CDR1 is SEHNR and CDR2 FQNEAQ (reference sequence). This CDR3 has 14 residues. Trimming shortened V by 0 bases and J by 0 bases, and 6 bases separated the two germline ends. The CDR3 loop reads CASSLASDSYEQYF. The CDR3 DNA reads as TGTGCCAGCAGCTTAGCTAGCGACTCCTACGAGCAGTACTTC.

The chain carries TRBV7-9 and TRBJ2-7; D uncertain. Deletions cut 6 bases from V and 2 bases from J, with 14 bases between. The CDR3 is made up of 14 amino acids. Germline CDR1 is SEHNR and CDR2 is FQNEAQ (reference sequence). The CDR3 nucleotides are TGTGCCAGCAGTCCCTTGGCCTGGACCTACGAGCAGTACTTC. Translating it yields CASSPLAWTYEQYF.